This T cell receptor (beta chain) was recorded in a study of OX40 agonist ivuxolimab in advanced cancers. Looking at the study overall: There were three patients with partial responses, one having hepatocellular carcinoma and two cutaneous melanoma.

Findings and limits, study-wide: Among the lowest peripheral clonal expansion occurred in 0.1-3.0 mg/kg partial responders.

Some clones are missing from TCRdb's copy, which holds only in-frame ones; the method was immunoSEQ multiplex PCR. Here the sample spans about 78,000 clones, roughly nine tenths being singletons. The CDR3 is 20 residues long. Losses at the gene ends were 3 bases for V and 1 base for J; bases not matched to a gene: 13. Germline CDR1 MNHEY, CDR2 SMNVEV (reference sequence). A remark on this clone: Its antigen remains unknown.

The material sequenced was CD4+ or CD8+ T cells sorted from blood, taken in a trial of the OX40 agonist ivuxolimab. This TCR was recovered from an adult with an advanced solid tumor such as melanoma, head and neck, liver or kidney cancer. This sequence joins TRBV27 and TRBJ1-6, with 9 bases aligning to TRBD1. CDR3 in amino acids: CASSLRDRAYVSSYNSPLHF. DNA of the CDR3: TGTGCCAGCAGTTTGAGGGACAGGGCTTATGTTAGTTCCTATAATTCACCCCTCCACTTT.